This TCR beta chain emerged from a study of cytomegalovirus exposure and HLA in healthy donors. PCR was performed using 60 Vbeta and 13 Jbeta primers. Sequencing was performed with immunoSEQ multiplex PCR; in TCRdb, only in-frame clones are kept and a portion is missing. The data show approximately 87,000 clones, about 83% seen once. The CDR3 spans 15 residues. The V gene's germline CDR1 is SGHRS and CDR2 YFSETQ. Unmatched junction bases numbered 3, after V lost 0 bases and J lost 6 bases. The chain is built from TRBV5-1 and TRBJ1-6; 7 bases line up with TRBD1. The sequenced material came from PBMCs. This clonotype was sampled from a woman aged 18-29 years in good health and CMV-seropositive. CDR3 sequence: CASSLGTGVNSPLHF. The CDR3 region has the DNA TGCGCCAGCAGCTTGGGTACAGGGGTTAATTCACCCCTCCACTTT.